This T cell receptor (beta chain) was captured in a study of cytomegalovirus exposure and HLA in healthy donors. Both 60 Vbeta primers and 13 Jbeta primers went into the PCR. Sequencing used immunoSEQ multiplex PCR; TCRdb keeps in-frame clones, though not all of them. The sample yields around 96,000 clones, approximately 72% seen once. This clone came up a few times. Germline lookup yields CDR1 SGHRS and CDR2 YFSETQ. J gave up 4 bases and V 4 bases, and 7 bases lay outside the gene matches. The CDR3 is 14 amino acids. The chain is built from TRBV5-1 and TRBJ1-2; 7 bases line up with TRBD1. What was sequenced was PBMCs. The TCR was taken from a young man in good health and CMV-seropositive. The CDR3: CASSQGTVAYGYTF. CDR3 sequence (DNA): TGCGCCAGCAGCCAAGGGACAGTCGCCTATGGCTACACCTTC.